The 10 T cell receptor beta chains given below trace back to one sample, sequenced in a study of response to subunit inactivated influenza vaccine. MiXCR, run by TCRdb on the RT-PCR reads, gives a single entry per CDR3 protein. Of about 650,000 distinct CDR3 sequences listed, 15% to 19% were seen once; the top ten hold approximately 10%. The specimen comprised PBMCs from blood, sampled 12 days after vaccination. The receptor set was obtained from a man aged 50 to 60 who received an inactivated influenza vaccine.

This clonotype appeared many times. V usage is TRBV4-1 and J usage is TRBJ2-2, with D perhaps being TRBD1 or TRBD2 (5 bases each). The CDR3 runs to 16 residues. Germline CDR1 and CDR2: MGHRA and YSYEKL. The ends were cut back, 1 base at V and 6 bases at J, with 15 bases in the middle. The chain's CDR3 is CASSQVGVLGAGELFF. CDR3 coding DNA: TGCGCCAGCAGCCAAGTAGGCGTTCTGGGGGCCGGGGAGCTGTTTTTT.

V usage is TRBV20-1 and J usage is TRBJ2-5; D call uncertain. CDR1 and CDR2 (germline): DFQATT, SNEGSKA (reference sequence). V was cut by 1 base and J by 7 bases, with 7 bases left in between. The CDR3 consists of 11 residues. CDR3 coding DNA: TGCAGTGCTAGAGTAAGAGGGACCCAGTACTTC. This translates into CSARVRGTQYF.

This clonotype turned up a few times. Sequence at one end of the junction differs from germline and may be a read error. V and J are TRBV12-3 or TRBV12-4 and TRBJ1-1, with TRBD1 identical over 7 bases. The CDR3 has 15 amino acids. CDR3 DNA sequence: TGTGCCAGCAGTATAGCGGACAGGCTGAACACTGAAGCTTTCTTT. Protein sequence: CASSIADRLNTEAFF.

The chain employs TRBV6-2 or TRBV6-3 and TRBJ1-6; the match to TRBD1 covers 9 bases. After removal of 7 bases from V and 9 bases from J, the junction contained 4 bases not matched to a gene. The germline V gene encodes CDR1 MNHEY and CDR2 SVGEGT. CDR3 size: 13 residues. The CDR3 coding sequence is TGTGCCAGCACGGACAGGGGTGGTTCACCCCTCCACTTT. As protein: CASTDRGGSPLHF.

This chain joins TRBV20-1 and TRBJ1-1; TRBD1 aligns across 8 bases. The V segment lost 6 bases and the J segment 8 bases; nucleotides outside the gene matches: 11. CDR1 DFQATT and CDR2 SNEGSKA come from the germline V gene (reference sequence). CDR3 length: 13 residues. The CDR3 DNA is TGCAGTGCCAACCTTAGACAGGGGATAGAAGCTTTCTTT. Amino acid sequence: CSANLRQGIEAFF.

This clonotype was seen a handful of times. The chain uses TRBV7-9 and TRBJ2-1; maybe TRBD2 (6 bases). Germline V gene lookup returns CDR1 SEHNR and CDR2 FQNEAQ (reference sequence). The CDR3 consists of 17 residues. Trimming removed 4 bases from V and 3 bases from J, with 19 bases in between. The CDR3: CASSSWRGALGYNEQFF. CDR3 coding DNA: TGTGCCAGCAGCTCCTGGCGGGGTGCCCTCGGCTACAATGAGCAGTTCTTC.

This clonotype was seen a handful of times. The chain couples TRBV28 to TRBJ2-6, with unresolved D. The V end was cut by 2 bases, the J end by 2 bases, with 7 bases between. Germline CDR1 and CDR2: MDHEN and SYDVKM. The CDR3 length is 15 residues. CDR3 sequence (DNA): TGTGCCAGCAGTTTAAAAACTGCTGGGGCCAACGTCCTGACTTTC. This codes for CASSLKTAGANVLTF.

This clonotype was detected ten times or more. The chain carries TRBV6-5 and TRBJ2-2; D is undetermined. The CDR3 has 11 residues. V lost 8 bases and J lost 3, with 4 bases in between. The germline CDR1 and CDR2 sequences are MNHEY and SVGAGI. The CDR3 sequence: CASGYTGELFF. CDR3 nucleotide sequence: TGTGCCAGCGGGTACACCGGGGAGCTGTTTTTT.

The rearrangement joins TRBV2 to TRBJ2-1, with 13 bases aligning to TRBD2. The CDR3 has 19 residues. Germline V CDR1 and CDR2: SNHLY, FYNNEI. Germline trimming cut 4 bases from V and 3 bases from J; bases unmatched to any gene: 12. The chain's CDR3 is CASSVPRLAGGPDYNEQFF. The CDR3 nucleotides are TGTGCCAGCAGTGTTCCCCGACTAGCGGGGGGCCCCGACTACAATGAGCAGTTCTTC.

This clonotype was counted many times. The rearrangement links TRBV4-2 to TRBJ2-2, with TRBD1 identical over 7 bases. Per the germline V gene, CDR1 is LGHNA and CDR2 is YNFKEQ. CDR3 size: 13 residues. Trimming at V came to 4 bases and at J to 4 bases, leaving 0 bases not matched to a gene. CDR3 amino acids: CASSRTGTGELFF. The CDR3 DNA is TGTGCCAGCAGCCGGACAGGCACCGGGGAGCTGTTTTTT.